The entry that follows covers one T cell receptor (beta chain) sequence. Some clones are missing from TCRdb's copy, which holds only in-frame ones; the method was immunoSEQ multiplex PCR. The table records hundreds of thousands of clones, over 65% of them present only once. This sample was included in a study of blood T cell repertoires in COVID-19. Study-wide context: Sample material is recorded as cDNA or gDNA derived from T cells, B-cell-depleted T cells, or PBMCs.

Assignment of participants to cohorts was predicated upon participant-reported clinical history. The germline V and J ends were trimmed by 1 base and 0 bases, with 13 bases remaining between them. Germline CDR1 and CDR2: KGHSH and LQKENI. The CDR3 extends over 17 amino acids. Sequencing was carried out using PBMCs or T cells enriched from blood (not recorded which). The sequence was collected from a woman between 55 and 75 years old who had recovered from COVID-19. The V gene is TRBV18, the J gene TRBJ1-3; D is possibly TRBD1 (5 bases). This chain's CDR3 is CASSPQRDSSSGNTIYF. For the CDR3, the DNA is TGTGCCAGCTCACCACAGAGGGACTCCTCCTCTGGAAACACCATATATTTT.